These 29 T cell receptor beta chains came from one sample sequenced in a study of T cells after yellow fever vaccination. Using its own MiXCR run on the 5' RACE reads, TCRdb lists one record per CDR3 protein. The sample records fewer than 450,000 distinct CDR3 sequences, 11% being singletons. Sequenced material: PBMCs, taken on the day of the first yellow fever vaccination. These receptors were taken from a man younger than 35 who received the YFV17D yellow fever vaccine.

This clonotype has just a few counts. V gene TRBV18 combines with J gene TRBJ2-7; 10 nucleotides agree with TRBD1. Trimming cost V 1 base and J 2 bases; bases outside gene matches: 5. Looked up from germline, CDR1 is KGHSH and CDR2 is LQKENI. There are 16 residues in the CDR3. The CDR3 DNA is TGTGCCAGCTCACCACGCAGAGGGACAGGGGCCTACGAGCAGTACTTC. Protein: CASSPRRGTGAYEQYF.

The CDR3 region has the DNA TGTGCCAGCAGCTTAGGGGCAGGAGATTCACCCCTCCACTTT. This encodes CASSLGAGDSPLHF. The genes are TRBV7-6 and TRBJ1-6; D not certain. This CDR3 has 14 residues. The V end lost 1 base, the J end lost 8 bases, and 9 bases lay between the germline ends. The germline V gene has CDR1 SGHVS and CDR2 FNYEAQ.

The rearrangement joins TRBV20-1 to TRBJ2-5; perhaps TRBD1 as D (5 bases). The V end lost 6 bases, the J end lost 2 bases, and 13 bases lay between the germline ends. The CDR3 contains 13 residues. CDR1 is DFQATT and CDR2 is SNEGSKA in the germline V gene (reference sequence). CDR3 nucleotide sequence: TGCAGTGCCCCTCGGGCAGGGCAAGAGACCCAGTACTTC. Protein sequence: CSAPRAGQETQYF.

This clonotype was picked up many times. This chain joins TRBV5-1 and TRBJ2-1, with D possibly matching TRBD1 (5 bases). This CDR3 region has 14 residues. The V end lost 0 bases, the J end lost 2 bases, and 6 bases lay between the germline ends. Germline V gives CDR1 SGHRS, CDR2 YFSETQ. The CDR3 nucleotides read TGCGCCAGCAGCTTGGAGGGGACCTACAATGAGCAGTTCTTC. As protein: CASSLEGTYNEQFF.

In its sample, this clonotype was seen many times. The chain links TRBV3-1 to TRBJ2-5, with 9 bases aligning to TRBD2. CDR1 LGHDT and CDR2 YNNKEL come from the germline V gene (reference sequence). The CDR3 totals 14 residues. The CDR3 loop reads CASTGLAGRETQYF. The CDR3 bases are TGTGCTTCGACCGGCCTAGCGGGGAGGGAGACCCAGTACTTC.

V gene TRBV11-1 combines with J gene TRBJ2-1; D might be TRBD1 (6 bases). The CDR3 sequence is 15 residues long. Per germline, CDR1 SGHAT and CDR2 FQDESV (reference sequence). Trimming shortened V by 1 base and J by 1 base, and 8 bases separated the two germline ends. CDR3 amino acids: CASSLVQGSYNEQFF. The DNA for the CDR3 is TGTGCCAGCAGCTTAGTCCAGGGGTCCTACAATGAGCAGTTCTTC.

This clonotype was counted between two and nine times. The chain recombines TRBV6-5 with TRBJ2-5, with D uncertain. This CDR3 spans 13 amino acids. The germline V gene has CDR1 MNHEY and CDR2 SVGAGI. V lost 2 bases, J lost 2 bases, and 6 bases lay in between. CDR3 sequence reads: CASSYQHQETQYF. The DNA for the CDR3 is TGTGCCAGCAGTTACCAACATCAAGAGACCCAGTACTTC.

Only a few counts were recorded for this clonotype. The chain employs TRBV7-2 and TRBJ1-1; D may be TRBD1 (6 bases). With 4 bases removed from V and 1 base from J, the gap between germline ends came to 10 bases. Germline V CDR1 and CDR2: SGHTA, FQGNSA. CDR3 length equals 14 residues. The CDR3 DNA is TGTGCCAGCAGCTCCCCGGGACAGAACACTGAAGCTTTCTTT. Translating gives CASSSPGQNTEAFF. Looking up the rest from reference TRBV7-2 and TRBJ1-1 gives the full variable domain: GAGVSQSPSNKVTEKGKDVELRCDPISGHTALYWYRQSLGQGLEFLIYFQGNSAPDKSGLPSDRFSAERTGGSVSTLTIQRTQQEDSAVYLCASSSPGQNTEAFFGQGTRLTVV.

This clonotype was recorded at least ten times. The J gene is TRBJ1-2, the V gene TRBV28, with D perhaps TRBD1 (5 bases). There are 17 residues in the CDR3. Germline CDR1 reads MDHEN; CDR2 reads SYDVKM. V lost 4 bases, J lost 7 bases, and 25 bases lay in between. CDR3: CASSSPGASDGRFGYTF. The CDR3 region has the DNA TGTGCCAGCAGTTCCCCCGGGGCCTCGGACGGGAGATTTGGCTACACCTTC.

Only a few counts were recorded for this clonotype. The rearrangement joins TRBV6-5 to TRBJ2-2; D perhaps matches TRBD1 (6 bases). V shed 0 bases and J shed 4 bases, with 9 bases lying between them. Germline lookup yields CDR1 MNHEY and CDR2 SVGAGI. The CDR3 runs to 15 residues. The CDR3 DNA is TGTGCCAGCAGTTACTCCGGGACACCCACCGGGGAGCTGTTTTTT. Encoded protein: CASSYSGTPTGELFF.

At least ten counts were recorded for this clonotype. The CDR3 loop reads CASSLAYHYNEQFF. CDR3 bases: TGTGCCAGCAGTTTAGCGTACCACTACAATGAGCAGTTCTTC. The rearrangement links TRBV12-3 or TRBV12-4 to TRBJ2-1, with no clear D. The CDR3 runs 14 residues. V was trimmed by 0 bases and J by 3 bases, leaving 6 bases between them.

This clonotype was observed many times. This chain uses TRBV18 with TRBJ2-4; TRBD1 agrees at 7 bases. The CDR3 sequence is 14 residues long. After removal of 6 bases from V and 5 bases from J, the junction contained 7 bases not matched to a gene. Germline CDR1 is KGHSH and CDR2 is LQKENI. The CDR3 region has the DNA TGTGCCAGCTCCCCCATAGGGGGCCAAAACATTCAGTACTTC. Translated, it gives CASSPIGGQNIQYF.

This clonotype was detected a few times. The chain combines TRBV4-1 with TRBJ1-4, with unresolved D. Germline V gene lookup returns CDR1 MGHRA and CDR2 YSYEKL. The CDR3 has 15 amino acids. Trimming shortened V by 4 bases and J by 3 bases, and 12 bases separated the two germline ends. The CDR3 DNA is TGCGCCAGCAGCCTCGGACGGGTTCCTAATGAAAAACTGTTTTTT. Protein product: CASSLGRVPNEKLFF.

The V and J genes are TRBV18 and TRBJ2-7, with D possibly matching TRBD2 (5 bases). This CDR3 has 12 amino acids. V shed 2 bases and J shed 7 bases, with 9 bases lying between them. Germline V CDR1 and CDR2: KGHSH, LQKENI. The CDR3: CASSPEGEEQYF. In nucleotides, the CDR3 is TGTGCCAGCTCACCAGAGGGCGAGGAGCAGTACTTC.

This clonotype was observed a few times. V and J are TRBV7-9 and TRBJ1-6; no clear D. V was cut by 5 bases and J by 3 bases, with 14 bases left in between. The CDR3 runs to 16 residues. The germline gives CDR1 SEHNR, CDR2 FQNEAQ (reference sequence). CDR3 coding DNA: TGTGCCAGCAGCCCCTGGGAGGGCCACTATAATTCACCCCTCCACTTT. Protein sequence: CASSPWEGHYNSPLHF.

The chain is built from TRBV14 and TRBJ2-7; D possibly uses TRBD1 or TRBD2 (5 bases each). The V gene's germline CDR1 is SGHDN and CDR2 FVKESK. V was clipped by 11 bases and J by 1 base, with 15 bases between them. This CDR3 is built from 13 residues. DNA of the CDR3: TGTGCCGTGTTCCGGGGCTCGTCCTACGAGCAGTACGTC. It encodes CAVFRGSSYEQYV.

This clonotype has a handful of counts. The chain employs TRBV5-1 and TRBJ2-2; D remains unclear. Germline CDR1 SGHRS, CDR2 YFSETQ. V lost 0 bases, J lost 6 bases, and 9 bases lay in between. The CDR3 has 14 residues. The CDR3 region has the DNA TGCGCCAGCAGCTTGGCCCCGGAGTCCGGGGAGCTGTTTTTT. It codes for CASSLAPESGELFF.

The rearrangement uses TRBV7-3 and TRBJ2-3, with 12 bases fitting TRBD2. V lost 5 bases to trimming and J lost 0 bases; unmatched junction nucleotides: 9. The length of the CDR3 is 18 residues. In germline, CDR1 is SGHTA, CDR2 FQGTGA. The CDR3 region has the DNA TGTGCCAGCAGCCCACGGACTAGCGGGGCCTCTAGCACAGATACGCAGTATTTT. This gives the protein CASSPRTSGASSTDTQYF.

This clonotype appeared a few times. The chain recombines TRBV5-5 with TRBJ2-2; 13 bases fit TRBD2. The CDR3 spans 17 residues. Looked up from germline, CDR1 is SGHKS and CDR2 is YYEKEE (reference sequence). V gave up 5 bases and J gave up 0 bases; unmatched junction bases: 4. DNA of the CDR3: TGTGCCAGCAGATCCGGACTAGCGGGGGCGAACACCGGGGAGCTGTTTTTT. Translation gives CASRSGLAGANTGELFF.

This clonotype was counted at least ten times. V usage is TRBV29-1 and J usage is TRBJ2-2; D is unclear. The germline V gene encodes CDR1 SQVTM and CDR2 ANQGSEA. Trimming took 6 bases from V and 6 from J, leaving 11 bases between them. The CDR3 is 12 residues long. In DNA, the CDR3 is TGCAGCGTCGCTTACTACTCCGGGGAGCTGTTTTTT. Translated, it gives CSVAYYSGELFF.

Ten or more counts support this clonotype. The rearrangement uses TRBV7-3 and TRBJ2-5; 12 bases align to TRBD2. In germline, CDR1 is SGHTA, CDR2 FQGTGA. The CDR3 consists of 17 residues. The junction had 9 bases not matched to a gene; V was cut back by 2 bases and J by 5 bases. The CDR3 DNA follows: TGTGCCAGCAGCTTAGGTTCTAGCGGGGGGGCCGGGGAGACCCAGTACTTC. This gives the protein CASSLGSSGGAGETQYF. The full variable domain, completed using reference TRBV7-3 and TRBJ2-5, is GAGVSQTPSNKVTEKGKYVELRCDPISGHTALYWYRQSLGQGPEFLIYFQGTGAADDSGLPNDRFFAVRPEGSVSTLKIQRTERGDSAVYLCASSLGSSGGAGETQYFGPGTRLLVL.

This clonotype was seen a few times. The CDR3 spells CASSVVSGQSAEQFF. CDR3 bases: TGTGCCAGCAGCGTAGTATCGGGACAGAGTGCAGAGCAGTTCTTC. The chain combines TRBV9 with TRBJ2-1; the match to TRBD1 covers 7 bases. Per germline, CDR1 SGDLS and CDR2 YYNGEE. The CDR3 length is 15 residues. The V and J ends lost 0 bases and 10 bases, in that order; junction bases with no gene match: 10.

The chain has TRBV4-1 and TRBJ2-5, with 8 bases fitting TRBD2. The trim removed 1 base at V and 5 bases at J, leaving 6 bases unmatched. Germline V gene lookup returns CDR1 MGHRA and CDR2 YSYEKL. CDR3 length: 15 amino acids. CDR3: CASSQGAGARETQYF. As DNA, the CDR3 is TGCGCCAGCAGCCAAGGAGCGGGGGCACGTGAGACCCAGTACTTC.

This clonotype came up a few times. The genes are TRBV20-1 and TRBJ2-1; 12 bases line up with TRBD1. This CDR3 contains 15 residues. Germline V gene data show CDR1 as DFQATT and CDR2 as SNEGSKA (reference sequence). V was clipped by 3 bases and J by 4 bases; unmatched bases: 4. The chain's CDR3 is CSARGDRGLYNEQFF. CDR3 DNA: TGCAGTGCTAGGGGGGACAGGGGGCTGTACAATGAGCAGTTCTTC.

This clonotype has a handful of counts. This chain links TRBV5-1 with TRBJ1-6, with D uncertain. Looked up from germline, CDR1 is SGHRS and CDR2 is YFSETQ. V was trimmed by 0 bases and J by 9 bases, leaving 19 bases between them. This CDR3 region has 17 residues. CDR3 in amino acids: CASSLAGRDYTGSPLHF. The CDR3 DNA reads TGCGCCAGCAGCTTGGCCGGTCGCGACTACACGGGTTCACCCCTCCACTTT.

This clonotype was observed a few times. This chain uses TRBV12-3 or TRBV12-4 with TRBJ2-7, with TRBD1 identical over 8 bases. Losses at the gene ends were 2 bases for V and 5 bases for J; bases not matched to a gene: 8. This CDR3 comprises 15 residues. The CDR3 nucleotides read TGTGCCAGCAGTTTAAGCCAGGGGGCAAGGCACGAGCAGTACTTC. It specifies CASSLSQGARHEQYF.

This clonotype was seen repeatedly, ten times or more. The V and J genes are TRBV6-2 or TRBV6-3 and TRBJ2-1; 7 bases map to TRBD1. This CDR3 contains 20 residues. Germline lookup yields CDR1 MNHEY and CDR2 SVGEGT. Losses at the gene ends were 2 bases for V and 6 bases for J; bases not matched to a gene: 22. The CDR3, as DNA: TGTGCCAGCAGTTACAACAGGGGATTCTACCATCATATGGCACTCAATGAGCAGTTCTTC. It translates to CASSYNRGFYHHMALNEQFF.

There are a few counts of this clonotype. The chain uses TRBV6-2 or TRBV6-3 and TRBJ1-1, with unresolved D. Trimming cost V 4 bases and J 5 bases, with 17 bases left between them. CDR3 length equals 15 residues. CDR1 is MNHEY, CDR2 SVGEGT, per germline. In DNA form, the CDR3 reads TGTGCCAGCAGTTCCCTAGGAGGGCGGGAAACTGAAGCTTTCTTT. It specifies CASSSLGGRETEAFF.

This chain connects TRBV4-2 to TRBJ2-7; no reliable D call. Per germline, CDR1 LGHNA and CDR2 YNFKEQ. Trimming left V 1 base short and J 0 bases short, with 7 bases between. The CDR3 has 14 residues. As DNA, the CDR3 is TGTGCCAGCAGCCAAGTTCGCTTCTCCTACGAGCAGTACTTC. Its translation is CASSQVRFSYEQYF.